The 15 T cell receptor beta chains given below trace back to one sample, sequenced in a study of OX40 agonist ivuxolimab in advanced cancers. The protocol was immunoSEQ multiplex PCR, while the TCRdb copy is restricted to in-frame clones and leaves out a portion. This table has tens of thousands of clones, 91% appearing once. Sequenced material: CD4+ or CD8+ T cells sorted from blood, taken in a trial of the OX40 agonist ivuxolimab. Receptors originate from an adult with an advanced solid tumor such as melanoma, head and neck, liver or kidney cancer.

V and J are TRBV28 and TRBJ1-3; D gene uncertain. The V end lost 3 bases, the J end lost 0 bases, and 12 bases lay between the germline ends. Germline CDR1 reads MDHEN; CDR2 reads SYDVKM. The CDR3 extends over 16 amino acids. The CDR3 DNA follows: TGTGCCAGCAGTTTCCGTACACCTTACTCTGGAAACACCATATATTTT. It translates to CASSFRTPYSGNTIYF.

This rearrangement joins TRBV19 to TRBJ2-5; maybe TRBD2 (7 bases). Germline V CDR1 and CDR2: LNHDA, SQIVND (reference sequence). Trimming took off 7 bases at V and 5 bases at J, with 20 bases between the two ends. The CDR3 spans 15 residues. CDR3 loop: CASTRRGGAWETQYF. The CDR3 DNA follows: TGTGCCAGTACCCGGCGTGGGGGGGCCTGGGAGACCCAGTACTTC.

The chain combines TRBV27 with TRBJ2-1, with 7 positions matching TRBD2. The V gene's germline CDR1 is MNHEY and CDR2 SMNVEV (reference sequence). The CDR3 spans 17 residues. V gave up 7 bases and J gave up 0 bases; unmatched junction bases: 12. CDR3 sequence reads: CASTVGGGISSYNEQFF. The DNA for the CDR3 is TGTGCCAGCACCGTTGGGGGGGGAATATCCTCCTACAATGAGCAGTTCTTC.

This sequence joins TRBV7-3 and TRBJ2-1; D tentatively fits TRBD1 or TRBD2 (5 bases each). Germline V CDR1 and CDR2: SGHTA, FQGTGA. The length of the CDR3 is 15 residues. Trimming stripped 9 bases from V and 0 bases from J, with 15 bases between. CDR3 nucleotides: TGTGCCAGTGGACCGGGGACGAGCTCCTACAATGAGCAGTTCTTC. Encoded protein: CASGPGTSSYNEQFF.

This clone was seen once. This chain connects TRBV11-2 to TRBJ2-2; D remains ambiguous. The CDR3 contains 12 residues. Germline CDR1 is SGHAT and CDR2 is FQNNGV. Trimming shortened V by 0 bases and J by 7 bases, and 3 bases separated the two germline ends. The CDR3 loop is CASSLEFGELFF. The CDR3 DNA reads as TGTGCCAGCAGCTTAGAGTTCGGGGAGCTGTTTTTT.

The V and J genes are TRBV7-9 and TRBJ2-3; the match to TRBD2 covers 10 bases. With 1 base clipped from V and 4 bases from J, the junction kept 8 bases outside the gene matches. CDR3 length: 17 amino acids. The germline CDR1 and CDR2 sequences are SEHNR and FQNEAQ (reference sequence). CDR3 sequence: CASSLGPSGSDPDTQYF. The CDR3 nucleotides are TGTGCCAGCAGCTTAGGGCCTAGCGGGAGTGACCCAGATACGCAGTATTTT.

V gene TRBV27 combines with J gene TRBJ1-1; D remains ambiguous. The germline CDR1 and CDR2 sequences are MNHEY and SMNVEV (reference sequence). The V and J ends lost 6 bases and 0 bases respectively, with 14 bases between them. This CDR3 is built from 15 residues. The DNA of the CDR3 is TGTGCCAGCAGCAGCCTTGACACTTTGAACACTGAAGCTTTCTTT. It encodes CASSSLDTLNTEAFF.

V gene TRBV15 combines with J gene TRBJ2-3; possibly TRBD2 for D (7 bases). V was pared by 5 bases and J by 1 base, with 16 bases between. The germline V gene encodes CDR1 LNHNV and CDR2 YYDKDF (reference sequence). This CDR3 is 16 amino acids long. The CDR3 sequence is CATSVPEGGGTDTQYF. The CDR3 nucleotides read TGTGCCACCAGCGTACCGGAGGGGGGGGGCACAGATACGCAGTATTTT.

This chain connects TRBV11-2 to TRBJ2-5; D possibly corresponds to TRBD1 (6 bases). Germline V gene sequence: CDR1 SGHAT, CDR2 FQNNGV. There are 18 residues in the CDR3. The V end was cut by 1 base, the J end by 2 bases, with 20 bases between. The CDR3 nucleotides are TGTGCCAGCAGCTTAGTAGTGGGGGCAGGGGACCTTCAAGAGACCCAGTACTTC. This translates into CASSLVVGAGDLQETQYF. Supplemented by reference TRBV11-2 and TRBJ2-5, the full variable domain reads EAGVAQSPRYKIIEKRQSVAFWCNPISGHATLYWYQQILGQGPKLLIQFQNNGVVDDSQLPKDRFSAERLKGVDSTLKIQPAKLEDSAVYLCASSLVVGAGDLQETQYFGPGTRLLVL.

The gene calls are TRBV27 and TRBJ2-7; weak D call: TRBD2 (6 bases). The CDR3 has 13 amino acids. Trimming took 5 bases from V and 3 from J, leaving 11 bases between them. Germline CDR1 and CDR2: MNHEY and SMNVEV (reference sequence). DNA of the CDR3: TGTGCCAGCAGTCTCCTGGGGGGCTACGAGCAGTACTTC. Translation: CASSLLGGYEQYF.

This chain links TRBV5-1 with TRBJ1-1; D not certain. Germline V CDR1 and CDR2: SGHRS, YFSETQ. This CDR3 is built from 14 residues. With 2 bases removed from V and 1 base from J, the gap between germline ends came to 9 bases. The CDR3 DNA reads as TGCGCCAGCAGCTTCGTGGGCGCGAACACTGAAGCTTTCTTT. Translating it yields CASSFVGANTEAFF.

The V and J genes are TRBV19 and TRBJ2-2; D assignment may be TRBD1 or TRBD2 (6 bases each). The CDR3 is 15 amino acids. CDR1 is LNHDA, CDR2 SQIVND, per germline (reference sequence). Trimming shortened V by 0 bases and J by 6 bases, and 11 bases separated the two germline ends. CDR3 nucleotide sequence: TGTGCCAGTAGTATAGATCCCGGGGGCTCCGGGGAGCTGTTTTTT. It specifies CASSIDPGGSGELFF.

This sequence joins TRBV7-9 and TRBJ2-7; D is perhaps TRBD1 or TRBD2 (5 bases each). The germline gives CDR1 SEHNR, CDR2 FQNEAQ (reference sequence). This CDR3 spans 13 amino acids. Trimming pared 5 bases from V and 5 bases from J, leaving 13 bases between. In DNA, the CDR3 is TGTGCCAGCAGCCCCTTCCTGGGGGACGAGCAGTACTTC. This codes for CASSPFLGDEQYF.

The rearrangement joins TRBV6-4 to TRBJ2-3; D is unclear. V lost 6 bases and J 2 bases, leaving 15 bases between the germline ends. This CDR3 is 15 amino acids long. CDR1 is MRHNA and CDR2 is SNTAGT in the germline V gene. The CDR3 region is CASSLFDSYTDTQYF. Written as DNA, the CDR3 is TGTGCCAGCAGCCTCTTCGACTCTTACACAGATACGCAGTATTTT.

The V call is TRBV5-6, the J call TRBJ2-7; unclear D gene. The CDR3 contains 14 residues. Trimming removed 1 base from V and 2 bases from J, with 10 bases in between. The germline gives CDR1 SGHDT, CDR2 YYEEEE. In nucleotides, the CDR3 is TGTGCCAGCAGCTTGATTCCATCACCCTACGAGCAGTACGTC. It translates to CASSLIPSPYEQYV.